This entry lists 25 T cell receptor beta chains sequenced from one sample in a study of tumor-infiltrating lymphocytes in primary liver carcinoma (dated by TCRdb to 2016 to 2017). Total RNA and DNA were co-extracted from roughly 20-30 mg of bulk tissue with the AllPrep DNA/RNA mini kit, without cell sorting. Sequenced on an Illumina HiSeq 2500. Starting from approximately 460 ng total RNA, TCRbeta-specific cDNA was produced by reverse transcription with a constant-region primer and ProtoScript II reverse transcriptase. TCRbeta libraries were built with three nested multiplex PCR rounds, a slightly modified ARM-PCR procedure. The first two PCR rounds used multiplex TRBV1-TRBV30 forward primers with a Cbeta reverse primer, each for about 9 cycles. The public sequencing data were trimmed at Q25 with fastp and processed into clonotypes with MiXCR by TCRdb, which kept only in-frame beta chains. When rows share a CDR3 protein, they turn into one entry using the most common DNA and genes. This sample lists roughly 100,000 distinct CDR3 sequences; around 66% were detected once. More than 10% of the sample lies in the top ten.

The sequencing input was liver tumor tissue from sampling region 2. The sample's cell subset or site label, in plain terms: tumor region T2, inferior pole. The receptors originated from a woman in her sixties with primary liver carcinoma and hepatitis B virus infection.

This clonotype was seen ten or more times. This sequence joins TRBV5-1 and TRBJ1-2, with a weak D call TRBD1 (5 bases). The V gene's germline CDR1 is SGHRS and CDR2 YFSETQ. CDR3 size: 13 residues. Trimming removed 0 bases at V and 5 bases at J, with 8 bases between. The CDR3 nucleotides read TGCGCCAGCAGCTTGGGGACAAAGTATGGCTACACCTTC. This encodes CASSLGTKYGYTF.

This clonotype was recorded many times. The genes are TRBV6-6 and TRBJ1-5, with a possible D match to TRBD1 (6 bases). Deletions cut 1 base from V and 1 base from J, with 8 bases between. Germline lookup yields CDR1 MNHNY and CDR2 SVGAGI (reference sequence). This CDR3 comprises 15 residues. The CDR3 nucleotides are TGTGCCAGCAGTTACTACGGACAGAGCAATCAGCCCCAGCATTTT. This encodes CASSYYGQSNQPQHF.

The count of this clonotype is one. The junction differs from germline at one of its ends, possibly a read error. The J gene is TRBJ2-2, the V gene TRBV2; 7 positions agree with TRBD2. From germline, CDR1 is SNHLY and CDR2 FYNNEI. CDR3 length equals 14 residues. DNA for the CDR3: TGTGTCAGCACTCGGGGAGGGTACAGCGGGGAGCTGTTTTTT. Translated: CVSTRGGYSGELFF.

Remarks on this clonotype: This CDR3 fails to terminate in the conserved phenylalanine or tryptophan, so it likely reflects a read error. V is TRBV11-2 and J is TRBJ2-2; no clear D gene. CDR1 is SGHAT and CDR2 is FQNNGV in the germline V gene. The CDR3 extends over 13 amino acids. CDR3 amino acids: CDISLDRTGELFI. CDR3 nucleotide sequence: TGTGACATCAGCTTAGATAGGACCGGGGAGCTGTTTATT.

This clonotype was found many times. The chain employs TRBV10-3 and TRBJ2-6; no firm D call. The CDR3 runs 18 residues. V lost 2 bases and J lost 1, with 15 bases in between. The germline gives CDR1 ENHRY, CDR2 SYGVKD. In DNA, the CDR3 is TGTGCCATCAGTGAGAGTACGGCTGGTAGATCTGGGGCCAACGTCCTGACTTTC. Protein sequence: CAISESTAGRSGANVLTF.

In the case of this clonotype: Because it lacks the conserved phenylalanine or tryptophan at the end, this CDR3 is likely a read error. This chain connects TRBV6-6 to TRBJ2-5; D is uncertain. The CDR3 extends over 15 amino acids. V lost 8 bases and J lost 0, with 16 bases in between. Looked up from germline, CDR1 is MNHNY and CDR2 is SVGAGI (reference sequence). The CDR3 sequence is CASGPPGSNQETQYS. Written as DNA, the CDR3 is TGTGCCAGCGGCCCCCCTGGATCGAACCAAGAGACCCAGTACTCC.

This chain joins TRBV11-2 and TRBJ2-2; unclear D gene. This CDR3 spans 15 amino acids. Germline CDR1 is SGHAT and CDR2 is FQNNGV. Trimming removed 7 bases at V and 5 bases at J, with 17 bases between. The CDR3 DNA reads TGTGCCAGCATCCCTTCTCAAGGACCGACCGGGGAGCTGTTTTTT. Its protein is CASIPSQGPTGELFF.

Written as DNA, the CDR3 is TGTGCCAGCAGTTACACTGGGGGTGTTGGATCACCCCTCCACTTT. Residues: CASSYTGGVGSPLHF. The gene calls are TRBV6-5 and TRBJ1-6, with D perhaps TRBD1 (5 bases). This CDR3 region has 15 residues. CDR1 is MNHEY and CDR2 is SVGAGI in the germline V gene. The V gene lost 2 bases and the J gene lost 10 bases, with 15 bases spanning the gap.

This clonotype was recorded only once. The rearrangement links TRBV6-5 to TRBJ2-7, with 9 bases aligning to TRBD1. With V trimmed by 4 bases and J by 5 bases, 9 bases remained unmatched. The CDR3 extends over 15 amino acids. CDR1 MNHEY and CDR2 SVGAGI come from the germline V gene. The CDR3 region is CASSLVGTGRDEQYF. The CDR3 DNA is TGTGCCAGCAGTTTGGTGGGGACAGGGAGGGACGAGCAGTACTTC.

This clonotype showed up many times. The gene calls are TRBV28 and TRBJ2-7; D remains unclear. The V end lost 6 bases, the J end lost 1 base, and 16 bases lay between the germline ends. This CDR3 spans 15 amino acids. Per germline, CDR1 MDHEN and CDR2 SYDVKM. As DNA, the CDR3 is TGTGCCAGCAGCGTTCCCGGGCCCCTATCCTACGAGCAGTACTTC. It yields the protein CASSVPGPLSYEQYF.

About this clonotype: This may come from a read error, since a much larger clone is one base off. The V and J genes are TRBV5-6 and TRBJ2-7, with a weak D call TRBD2 (5 bases). V was cut by 4 bases and J by 0 bases, with 14 bases left in between. CDR3 length: 15 amino acids. Germline CDR1 SGHDT, CDR2 YYEEEE. This chain's CDR3 is CASSILDSRSYEQYF. The CDR3, as DNA: TGTGCCAGCAGCATACTAGATTCACGCTCCTACGAGCAGTACTTC.

Regarding this clonotype: In this CDR3 the conserved last residue, phenylalanine or tryptophan, is missing, so a read error is likely. V and J are TRBV12-3 or TRBV12-4 and TRBJ2-3; 9 bases fit TRBD1. The CDR3 length is 17 residues. Trimming removed 7 bases from V and 2 bases from J; junction bases left unmatched: 13. The CDR3 region has the DNA TGTGCCAGCATCCGCCGAACAGGGGGCGGTTACACAGATACGCAGTATCTT. Translating it yields CASIRRTGGGYTDTQYL.

Concerning this clonotype itself: The junction shows a germline mismatch at one end, possibly a read error. The J gene is TRBJ2-5, the V gene TRBV11-2, with TRBD2 as a possible D gene (6 bases). CDR1 and CDR2 (germline): SGHAT, FQNNGV. The CDR3 loop spans 14 amino acids. CDR3 amino acids: CASSTIRGREIQYF. CDR3 DNA: TGTGCCAGCAGCACGATCCGGGGTCGGGAGATCCAGTACTTC.

Details on this clonotype: Sequence at one end of the junction differs from germline and may be a read error. In DNA form, the CDR3 reads TGTGCCAGCAACATGAGGACGTTACAAGAGACCCAGTACTTT. Protein: CASNMRTLQETQYF. The rearrangement uses TRBV11-2 and TRBJ2-5, with D unresolved. The germline V gene has CDR1 SGHAT and CDR2 FQNNGV. The CDR3 runs 14 residues.

Comments on this clonotype: The junction and the germline gene differ at one end; a read error may be behind it. The CDR3 loop is CAGSLRTSGKLEQFF. In DNA form, the CDR3 reads TGTGCCGGCAGCTTAAGAACTAGCGGGAAGCTTGAACAGTTCTTC. The rearrangement joins TRBV11-3 to TRBJ2-1; 10 nucleotides agree with TRBD2. This CDR3 contains 15 residues. CDR1 is SGHNT, CDR2 YENEEA, per germline.

Remarks on this clonotype: The junction does not match germline at one end; this may be a read error. The chain recombines TRBV28 with TRBJ2-6, with D maybe TRBD1 (5 bases). The CDR3 runs 17 residues. Germline V lookup: CDR1 MDHEN, CDR2 SYDVKM. DNA for the CDR3: TGTGCCAGCAGTTTTTTTGTATCAGTTGCTGGGGCCAACGTCCTGATTTTC. Residues: CASSFFVSVAGANVLIF.

To note about this clonotype: A read error may produce the germline difference seen at one junction end. The genes are TRBV5-1 and TRBJ2-1, with 9 positions matching TRBD2. Germline V gene data show CDR1 as SGHRS and CDR2 as YFSETQ. CDR3 length: 16 residues. The chain's CDR3 is CASSLNPSGTYNEQFF. The CDR3 bases are TGCGCCAGTAGCTTGAATCCTAGCGGGACTTACAATGAGCAGTTCTTC.

To note about this clonotype: A junction boundary mismatches the germline segment, possibly from a read error. The rearrangement joins TRBV6-5 to TRBJ2-7, with TRBD2 matching 9 bases. The CDR3 is 15 amino acids. CDR1 and CDR2 from the germline V gene are MNHEY and SVGAGI. In DNA form, the CDR3 reads TGTGCCAACAGTCCCCGGCTAGCGGGATGCTACGAGCAGTACTTC. It specifies CANSPRLAGCYEQYF.

With respect to this clonotype: Since no conserved phenylalanine or tryptophan closes the CDR3, a read error is the likely cause. This chain connects TRBV11-2 to TRBJ1-2; weak D call: TRBD1 (5 bases). Germline-derived CDR1 and CDR2 are SGHAT and FQNNGV. The CDR3 totals 14 residues. CDR3: CVSSFSQANYGYTL. As DNA, the CDR3 is TGTGTCAGCAGCTTTTCACAGGCTAACTATGGTTACACCCTC.

As regards this clonotype: Relative to the germline gene, one junction end is altered; a read error may explain this. The V call is TRBV4-1, the J call TRBJ2-3, with 7 bases identical to TRBD2. Germline CDR1 is MGHRA and CDR2 is YSYEKL. The CDR3 has 17 residues. CDR3 nucleotides: TGCACCAGCAGCCAAGAAGGGCCTAGCGGAAGCACAGATACGCAGTTTTTT. Translated: CTSSQEGPSGSTDTQFF.

About this clonotype: A much more abundant neighbour one base away suggests this may be a read error. This chain connects TRBV5-1 to TRBJ2-1; D remains unclear. The CDR3 spans 17 residues. The V gene's germline CDR1 is SGHRS and CDR2 YFSETQ. The DNA for the CDR3 is TGCGACAGCAGCTTGGCCTCAGGTGCCAGCCCTAGCAATGAGCAGTTCTTC. Its translation is CDSSLASGASPSNEQFF. Filled out from reference TRBV5-1 and TRBJ2-1, the complete variable domain reads KAGVTQTPRYLIKTRGQQVTLSCSPISGHRSVSWYQQTPGQGLQFLFEYFSETQRNKGNFPGRFSGRQFSNSRSEMNVSTLELGDSALYLCDSSLASGASPSNEQFFGPGTRLTVL.

Note on this clonotype: This may come from a read error, since a much larger clone is one base off. The chain joins TRBV29-1 to TRBJ2-1; the match to TRBD2 covers 7 bases. This CDR3 contains 15 residues. The germline gives CDR1 SQVTM, CDR2 ANQGSEA. The CDR3 is CSVEFSGGVYNEQLF. As DNA, the CDR3 is TGCAGCGTTGAATTCTCGGGAGGTGTCTACAATGAGCAGCTCTTC.

About this clonotype: Its ends do not fully match the called genes, so a read error is possible. CDR3 in amino acids: CSVDPNTDTHYF. The CDR3 DNA follows: TGCAGCGTCGACCCTAACACAGATACGCACTATTTT. V and J are TRBV29-1 and TRBJ2-3, with D unresolved. The length of the CDR3 is 12 residues. Germline V gene sequence: CDR1 SQVTM, CDR2 ANQGSEA.

As for this clonotype: At one end the junction does not follow the germline gene, possibly because of a read error. CDR3 nucleotide sequence: TGTGCCAGCAGCTTAAGTCGGGGGGAGTGGGGTGTCAATGAGCTGTTCTTC. Protein: CASSLSRGEWGVNELFF. The V call is TRBV11-3, the J call TRBJ2-1, with 7 bases aligning to TRBD2. From germline, CDR1 is SGHNT and CDR2 YENEEA. The CDR3 contains 17 residues.

About this clonotype itself: As the CDR3 is not closed by the conserved phenylalanine or tryptophan, this likely results from a read error. The chain couples TRBV28 to TRBJ1-2, with no clear D. The CDR3 is 14 amino acids. Germline V gene sequence: CDR1 MDHEN, CDR2 SYDVKM. The ends were cut back, 10 bases at V and 2 bases at J, with 17 bases in the middle. CDR3 protein: CANTLLNKNYGYTL. The CDR3, as DNA: TGTGCCAATACTTTACTCAACAAGAACTATGGCTACACCTTG.